Below are 26 T cell receptor beta chains sequenced from a single sample in a study of shared clonotypes between healthy human individuals. Here immunoSEQ multiplex PCR was the method, and the copy in TCRdb shows in-frame clones only, minus some. The sample has 1.5 million to 1.9 million clones, roughly 98% seen once; the top ten hold around 0.45%. Material for sequencing was naive CD4+ T cells sorted from blood. Regarding subset: CD45RA+ positively selected. The source is a man younger than 45 in good health.

The rearrangement uses TRBV19 and TRBJ2-1; a weak D match, TRBD2 (5 bases). The V end lost 11 bases, the J end lost 4 bases, and 18 bases lay between the germline ends. The CDR3 length is 14 residues. Germline V gene lookup returns CDR1 LNHDA and CDR2 SQIVND (reference sequence). CDR3 coding DNA: TGTGCCTCAAGAGGCGGGCCATCATACAATGAGCAGTTCTTC. This translates into CASRGGPSYNEQFF.

Comment on this clone: Other DNA sequences in the sample encode the same CDR3. The chain recombines TRBV6-6 with TRBJ1-5, with a possible D match to TRBD1 (5 bases). V was trimmed by 2 bases and J by 7 bases, leaving 6 bases between them. Per germline, CDR1 MNHNY and CDR2 SVGAGI (reference sequence). This CDR3 comprises 12 residues. The CDR3 bases are TGTGCCAGCAGTTACGGGGACCAGCCCCAGCATTTT. It yields the protein CASSYGDQPQHF.

This clone occurred once. The sample holds other DNA sequences that translate to the same CDR3. This chain uses TRBV7-9 with TRBJ2-7; perhaps TRBD1 as D (6 bases). Trimming pared 2 bases from V and 3 bases from J, leaving 11 bases between. Germline-derived CDR1 and CDR2 are SEHNR and FQNEAQ (reference sequence). The CDR3 totals 14 residues. CDR3 sequence: CASSLRDTYYEQYF. In DNA, the CDR3 is TGTGCCAGCAGCTTAAGGGACACTTACTACGAGCAGTACTTC.

The V and J genes are TRBV19 and TRBJ2-7; D remains ambiguous. CDR1 and CDR2 from the germline V gene are LNHDA and SQIVND (reference sequence). This CDR3 spans 11 amino acids. The V end was cut by 4 bases, the J end by 10 bases, with 11 bases between. CDR3 in amino acids: CASSNDRVQYF. DNA for the CDR3: TGTGCCAGTAGTAACGACCGGGTCCAGTACTTC.

This chain connects TRBV4-1 to TRBJ2-3, with 8 positions matching TRBD1. There are 16 residues in the CDR3. Germline V gene lookup returns CDR1 MGHRA and CDR2 YSYEKL. V was clipped by 2 bases and J by 4 bases; unmatched bases: 8. The DNA for the CDR3 is TGCGCCAGCAGCCAACAGACAGGGGTGGTGGCAGATACGCAGTATTTT. It encodes CASSQQTGVVADTQYF.

The genes are TRBV5-4 and TRBJ2-2, with 10 bases that match TRBD2. Germline CDR1 reads SGHNT; CDR2 reads YYREEE (reference sequence). This CDR3 has 16 amino acids. V was pared by 0 bases and J by 5 bases, with 4 bases of the junction left unmatched. In nucleotides, the CDR3 is TGTGCCAGCAGCTTGGAGGTTAGCGGGAGGACCGGGGAGCTGTTTTTT. Translating it yields CASSLEVSGRTGELFF.

This chain connects TRBV19 to TRBJ1-2, with D unclear. Germline CDR1 reads LNHDA; CDR2 reads SQIVND (reference sequence). V was pared by 4 bases and J by 8 bases, with 14 bases between. The CDR3 consists of 13 residues. The CDR3 loop is CASSTRNPKGYTF. Here the CDR3 DNA reads TGTGCCAGTAGTACCCGGAACCCAAAAGGCTACACCTTC.

The DNA for the CDR3 is TGTGCCAGCAGCTTAGGGACTAGCGGGAGTAGGGCTATCTCCTACGAGCAGTACTTC. This encodes CASSLGTSGSRAISYEQYF. This chain links TRBV11-2 with TRBJ2-7; TRBD2 agrees at 13 bases. This CDR3 has 19 residues. J gave up 0 bases and V 1 base, and 9 bases lay outside the gene matches. Germline V gene data show CDR1 as SGHAT and CDR2 as FQNNGV.

The chain links TRBV27 to TRBJ1-1; 7 bases are shared with TRBD1. The CDR3 is made up of 16 amino acids. The trim removed 5 bases at V and 4 bases at J, leaving 13 bases unmatched. The V gene's germline CDR1 is MNHEY and CDR2 SMNVEV (reference sequence). In nucleotides, the CDR3 is TGTGCCAGCAGTCCTTGGACAGGTTCCCGACCCACTGAAGCTTTCTTT. This sequence encodes CASSPWTGSRPTEAFF.

CDR3 coding DNA: TGTGCCAGCACGATAGGATTCGGAAGTGAGCAGTACTTC. This translates into CASTIGFGSEQYF. The genes are TRBV27 and TRBJ2-7, with D hard to call. The V gene lost 7 bases and the J gene lost 7 bases, with 17 bases spanning the gap. Germline V gives CDR1 MNHEY, CDR2 SMNVEV (reference sequence). The CDR3 is 13 amino acids.

The V and J genes are TRBV5-5 and TRBJ2-7; weak D call: TRBD1 (5 bases). Trimming removed 1 base from V and 3 bases from J, with 8 bases in between. Looked up from germline, CDR1 is SGHKS and CDR2 is YYEKEE (reference sequence). This CDR3 spans 13 amino acids. The DNA for the CDR3 is TGTGCCAGCAGCTTGTTGACAGACTACGAGCAGTACTTC. Amino acids: CASSLLTDYEQYF.

The chain has TRBV2 and TRBJ1-1; D call uncertain. There are 13 residues in the CDR3. Trimming took off 2 bases at V and 0 bases at J, with 4 bases between the two ends. Germline CDR1 SNHLY, CDR2 FYNNEI. This chain's CDR3 is CASSEQVNTEAFF. The CDR3 DNA reads TGTGCCAGCAGTGAACAGGTGAACACTGAAGCTTTCTTT.

This chain joins TRBV28 and TRBJ1-5; 9 bases map to TRBD1. The CDR3 extends over 16 amino acids. V shed 6 bases, J shed 2 bases, and the junction held 8 bases outside the gene matches. The V gene's germline CDR1 is MDHEN and CDR2 SYDVKM. The CDR3 DNA sequence: TGTGCCAGCAGCCGCGGACAGGGGTCCGGCAATCAGCCCCAGCATTTT. Its protein product is CASSRGQGSGNQPQHF.

The CDR3 nucleotides read TGCGCCAGCAGCTTCAAGAGTAGCACAGATACGCAGTATTTT. Translating it yields CASSFKSSTDTQYF. V usage is TRBV5-1 and J usage is TRBJ2-3; no reliable D call. The germline V and J ends were trimmed by 2 bases and 0 bases, with 7 bases remaining between them. From germline, CDR1 is SGHRS and CDR2 YFSETQ. This CDR3 is 14 amino acids long.

The sample holds one count of this clone. The chain couples TRBV1 to TRBJ2-1; the table's D call, TRBD1, was not checked against the DNA. TRBV1 is designated a pseudogene. The CDR3 runs 14 residues. DNA for the CDR3: TGCACCAGCAGCCAAGAATTGCAGGGGAATGAGCAGTTCTTC. Encoded protein: CTSSQELQGNEQFF.

The chain carries TRBV11-2 and TRBJ2-7; 11 positions match TRBD1. Germline CDR1 is SGHAT and CDR2 is FQNNGV. V gave up 8 bases and J gave up 5 bases; unmatched junction bases: 8. This CDR3 has 14 residues. CDR3 in amino acids: CASELTGQGDEQYF. CDR3 DNA sequence: TGTGCCAGCGAGCTTACGGGACAGGGGGACGAGCAGTACTTC.

J is TRBJ2-7 and V is TRBV28; 9 bases agree with TRBD1. This CDR3 is 14 amino acids long. V trimming: 6 bases; J trimming: 11 bases; junction bases outside the gene matches: 14. Germline CDR1 reads MDHEN; CDR2 reads SYDVKM. CDR3 region: CASSTTPPDRGEYF. The CDR3 nucleotides are TGTGCCAGCAGCACCACACCTCCGGACAGGGGCGAGTACTTC.

The rearrangement links TRBV2 to TRBJ2-1, with 7 bases identical to TRBD2. Per germline, CDR1 SNHLY and CDR2 FYNNEI. The CDR3 totals 12 residues. The V and J ends lost 6 bases and 6 bases, in that order; junction bases with no gene match: 2. The CDR3 sequence: CASRWGGNEQFF. As DNA, the CDR3 is TGTGCCAGCAGGTGGGGGGGCAATGAGCAGTTCTTC. Full variable domain (missing parts from reference TRBV2 and TRBJ2-1): EPEVTQTPSHQVTQMGQEVILRCVPISNHLYFYWYRQILGQKVEFLVSFYNNEISEKSEIFDDQFSVERPDGSNFTLKIRSTKLEDSAMYFCASRWGGNEQFFGPGTRLTVL.

This chain links TRBV28 with TRBJ1-2; D uncertain. CDR1 MDHEN and CDR2 SYDVKM come from the germline V gene. Trimming pared 4 bases from V and 4 bases from J, leaving 13 bases between. This CDR3 comprises 14 residues. The CDR3 here is CASSWDRASYGYTF. The CDR3 DNA is TGTGCCAGCAGTTGGGATCGGGCGAGCTATGGCTACACCTTC.

J is TRBJ2-1 and V is TRBV15; the D gene is possibly TRBD2 (7 bases). In germline, CDR1 is LNHNV, CDR2 YYDKDF (reference sequence). The V end was cut by 8 bases, the J end by 2 bases, with 13 bases between. The CDR3 has 14 amino acids. CDR3: CATERDKAYNEQFF. CDR3 sequence (DNA): TGTGCCACCGAGCGGGACAAAGCCTACAATGAGCAGTTCTTC. Full variable domain (remainder filled in from reference TRBV15 and TRBJ2-1): DAMVIQNPRYQVTQFGKPVTLSCSQTLNHNVMYWYQQKSSQAPKLLFHYYDKDFNNEADTPDNFQSRRPNTSFCFLDIRSPGLGDTAMYLCATERDKAYNEQFFGPGTRLTVL.

This chain connects TRBV7-2 to TRBJ1-1; D might be TRBD1 (6 bases). The V gene lost 4 bases and the J gene lost 3 bases, with 18 bases spanning the gap. This CDR3 has 16 amino acids. Germline CDR1 is SGHTA and CDR2 is FQGNSA. The CDR3 nucleotides read TGTGCCAGCAGCTCACGGTCGGTGGGGGCCGACACTGAAGCTTTCTTT. It is translated as CASSSRSVGADTEAFF. Full variable domain (remainder filled in from reference TRBV7-2 and TRBJ1-1): GAGVSQSPSNKVTEKGKDVELRCDPISGHTALYWYRQSLGQGLEFLIYFQGNSAPDKSGLPSDRFSAERTGGSVSTLTIQRTQQEDSAVYLCASSSRSVGADTEAFFGQGTRLTVV.

The V call is TRBV5-5, the J call TRBJ1-2; 7 bases match TRBD1. The CDR3 has 12 amino acids. Germline V gene data show CDR1 as SGHKS and CDR2 as YYEKEE (reference sequence). V gave up 7 bases and J gave up 1 base; unmatched junction bases: 1. This CDR3 reads CASGQVNYGYTF. The CDR3 bases are TGTGCCAGCGGACAGGTTAACTATGGCTACACCTTC. The full variable domain, completed using reference TRBV5-5 and TRBJ1-2, is DAGVTQSPTHLIKTRGQQVTLRCSPISGHKSVSWYQQVLGQGPQFIFQYYEKEERGRGNFPDRFSARQFPNYSSELNVNALLLGDSALYLCASGQVNYGYTFGSGTRLTVV.

This chain uses TRBV7-3 with TRBJ2-1; TRBD2 matches 16 bases. The germline V gene has CDR1 SGHTA and CDR2 FQGTGA. The CDR3 totals 20 residues. With V trimmed by 1 base and J by 5 bases, 11 bases remained unmatched. CDR3: CASSLRGTSGRANMNNEQFF. In nucleotides, the CDR3 is TGTGCCAGCAGCTTAAGGGGGACTAGCGGGAGGGCCAATATGAACAATGAGCAGTTCTTC.

This chain joins TRBV14 and TRBJ2-6; D is ambiguous. The CDR3 length is 16 residues. The germline V gene has CDR1 SGHDN and CDR2 FVKESK. The V and J ends lost 2 bases and 3 bases respectively, with 11 bases between them. Here the CDR3 reads CASSQRTLIGANVLTF. CDR3 DNA: TGTGCCAGCAGCCAACGTACACTGATTGGGGCCAACGTCCTGACTTTC. The full variable domain, rest sourced from reference TRBV14 and TRBJ2-6, is EAGVTQFPSHSVIEKGQTVTLRCDPISGHDNLYWYRRVMGKEIKFLLHFVKESKQDESGMPNNRFLAERTGGTYSTLKVQPAELEDSGVYFCASSQRTLIGANVLTFGAGSRLTVL.

The chain has TRBV18 and TRBJ1-5; D gene unclear. The CDR3 runs 14 residues. Germline assignment: CDR1 KGHSH and CDR2 LQKENI. The ends were cut back, 2 bases at V and 3 bases at J, with 8 bases in the middle. CDR3 nucleotides: TGTGCCAGCTCACCAGAGTCGTTCAATCAGCCCCAGCATTTT. Residues: CASSPESFNQPQHF.

The chain has TRBV9 and TRBJ2-7; TRBD2 aligns across 8 bases. This CDR3 is 15 amino acids long. V lost 2 bases to trimming and J lost 0 bases; unmatched junction nucleotides: 4. The V gene's germline CDR1 is SGDLS and CDR2 YYNGEE. CDR3 nucleotides: TGTGCCAGCAGCGTCCTAGCGGGCCCCTCCTACGAGCAGTACTTC. It yields the protein CASSVLAGPSYEQYF.